A single sample is the source of the 14 T cell receptor beta chains below, sequenced in a study of blood T cells in healthy people across ages. For the second PCR, which ran for about 6 to 11 cycles, a sample-barcoded 5' primer and a J-beta primer mix were used. TCRdb independently ran MiXCR on the 5' RACE reads; one entry per CDR3 protein. The table shows more than 750,000 distinct CDR3 sequences, with approximately 32% occurring only once. These data were also filed under a second study, of T cells of mothers and their children.

Sequenced input: blood. The source is a woman aged 40 to 50 in good health.

This clonotype was picked up many times. The chain has TRBV29-1 and TRBJ2-3; the match to TRBD1 covers 9 bases. V lost 6 bases and J lost 1; bases outside the gene matches: 8. Germline V CDR1 and CDR2: SQVTM, ANQGSEA. The CDR3 length is 15 residues. The CDR3 nucleotides are TGCAGCGTAGAGGACAGGGGTTGGGGCACAGATACGCAGTATTTT. It codes for CSVEDRGWGTDTQYF.

This rearrangement joins TRBV3-1 to TRBJ1-3, with D unresolved. The ends were cut back, 2 bases at V and 0 bases at J, with 8 bases in the middle. Germline V lookup: CDR1 LGHDT, CDR2 YNNKEL (reference sequence). The CDR3 is 15 residues long. The CDR3 DNA is TGTGCCAGCAGCCAAAATCCCAACTCTGGAAACACCATATATTTT. Its protein is CASSQNPNSGNTIYF.

This clonotype came up a few times. Given a much more abundant clone one base away, this may be a read error. The CDR3 DNA reads TGTGCCAGCAGCTACGAGGGGGCCAACGTCCTGACTTTC. Its protein product is CASSYEGANVLTF. The chain combines TRBV7-9 with TRBJ2-6, with no clear D. V was trimmed by 4 bases and J by 4 bases, leaving 5 bases between them. Per germline, CDR1 SEHNR and CDR2 FQNEAQ (reference sequence). The CDR3 length is 13 residues.

This clonotype appeared a few times. Since a much larger clone is just one base distant, this may be a read error. The rearrangement joins TRBV20-1 to TRBJ2-7; 8 nucleotides match TRBD1. The V segment lost 5 bases and the J segment 5 bases; nucleotides outside the gene matches: 8. Germline CDR1 is DFQATT and CDR2 is SNEGSKA (reference sequence). This CDR3 has 13 amino acids. CDR3 in amino acids: CSAGGQVRHEQYF. CDR3 in DNA: TGCAGTGCTGGGGGACAGGTTAGACACGAGCAGTACTTC.

The J gene is TRBJ1-1, the V gene TRBV20-1; D not certain. This CDR3 has 13 residues. Germline CDR1 is DFQATT and CDR2 is SNEGSKA (reference sequence). V lost 5 bases, J lost 4 bases, and 14 bases lay in between. CDR3 residues: CSAARAAGTEAFF. CDR3 sequence (DNA): TGCAGTGCTGCCCGGGCTGCGGGCACTGAAGCTTTCTTT.

As for this clonotype: Given a much more abundant clone one base away, this may be a read error. The chain joins TRBV20-1 to TRBJ2-7; TRBD1 matches at 9 bases. In germline, CDR1 is DFQATT, CDR2 SNEGSKA (reference sequence). CDR3 length: 14 residues. CDR3 residues: CGARRWDREYEQYF. DNA for the CDR3: TGCGGTGCGCGTCGCTGGGACAGGGAATACGAGCAGTACTTC.

The chain is built from TRBV7-9 and TRBJ2-3, with D uncertain. Germline V gene lookup returns CDR1 SEHNR and CDR2 FQNEAQ (reference sequence). The CDR3 extends over 16 amino acids. Trimming stripped 1 base from V and 5 bases from J, with 16 bases between. CDR3 DNA: TGTGCCAGCAGCTTAGGGGGTCCGATCTCCAGAGATACGCAGTATTTT. Translating gives CASSLGGPISRDTQYF. Based on the CDR3 plus reference TRBV7-9 and TRBJ2-3, the full variable domain is DTGVSQNPRHKITKRGQNVTFRCDPISEHNRLYWYRQTLGQGPEFLTYFQNEAQLEKSRLLSDRFSAERPKGSFSTLEIQRTEQGDSAMYLCASSLGGPISRDTQYFGPGTRLTVL.

This clonotype was found a few times. A much larger clonotype is one base distant, so this may be a read error. This chain links TRBV20-1 with TRBJ2-6, with TRBD1 matching 9 bases. Germline CDR1 and CDR2: DFQATT and SNEGSKA (reference sequence). The CDR3 length is 16 residues. Written as DNA, the CDR3 is TGCAGTGCGCTCGACAGGGGGAGCTCTGGGACCAACGTCCTGACTTTC. This translates into CSALDRGSSGTNVLTF.

This clonotype was detected a few times. The chain is built from TRBV18 and TRBJ1-1; no definite D call. The CDR3 consists of 13 residues. V was cut by 6 bases and J by 0 bases, with 8 bases left in between. Germline CDR1 is KGHSH and CDR2 is LQKENI. CDR3 protein: CASSNTVNTEAFF. DNA for the CDR3: TGTGCCAGCTCGAATACAGTGAACACTGAAGCTTTCTTT.

The rearrangement joins TRBV7-8 to TRBJ2-5, with D perhaps being TRBD1 or TRBD2 (5 bases each). Trimming took 5 bases from V and 5 from J, leaving 15 bases between them. Germline values: CDR1 SGHVS, CDR2 FQNEAQ. The CDR3 has 14 residues. CDR3 bases: TGTGCCAGCAGCCCGAAGAGGTGGGGGGAGACCCAGTACTTC. Encoded protein: CASSPKRWGETQYF.

This clonotype appeared many times. The CDR3 loop is CASTRDYGYTF. The CDR3 DNA reads as TGTGCCAGCACCCGGGACTATGGCTACACCTTC. The chain recombines TRBV7-9 with TRBJ1-2; no firm D call. CDR1 SEHNR and CDR2 FQNEAQ come from the germline V gene (reference sequence). This CDR3 contains 11 residues. The ends were cut back, 7 bases at V and 3 bases at J, with 6 bases in the middle.

The count of this clonotype is one. This chain connects TRBV20-1 to TRBJ2-1; the match to TRBD2 covers 8 bases. J gave up 0 bases and V 5 bases, and 9 bases lay outside the gene matches. Germline V gene lookup returns CDR1 DFQATT and CDR2 SNEGSKA (reference sequence). The CDR3 has 16 residues. The CDR3 nucleotides read TGCAGTGCTGGAACTCCGGGGGGGAGCTCCTACAATGAGCAGTTCTTC. Amino acids: CSAGTPGGSSYNEQFF.

V and J are TRBV3-1 and TRBJ2-5; tentative D call: TRBD2 (6 bases). Germline V gene lookup returns CDR1 LGHDT and CDR2 YNNKEL (reference sequence). Between the trimmed V and J ends, which lost 8 bases and 5 bases, there was a span of 15 bases. The CDR3 length is 13 residues. This chain's CDR3 is CASRKLAGETQYF. DNA for the CDR3: TGTGCCAGCCGGAAACTAGCCGGGGAGACCCAGTACTTC.

This clonotype is medium-sized (0.01 to 0.1%) within its sample. The chain recombines TRBV13 with TRBJ2-1; D gene unclear. The CDR3 is 12 residues long. Deletions cut 0 bases from V and 10 bases from J, with 7 bases between. Germline assignment: CDR1 PRHDT and CDR2 FYEKMQ (reference sequence). The CDR3 is CASSLGGPEQFF. CDR3 nucleotides: TGTGCCAGCAGCTTAGGAGGACCGGAGCAGTTCTTC.